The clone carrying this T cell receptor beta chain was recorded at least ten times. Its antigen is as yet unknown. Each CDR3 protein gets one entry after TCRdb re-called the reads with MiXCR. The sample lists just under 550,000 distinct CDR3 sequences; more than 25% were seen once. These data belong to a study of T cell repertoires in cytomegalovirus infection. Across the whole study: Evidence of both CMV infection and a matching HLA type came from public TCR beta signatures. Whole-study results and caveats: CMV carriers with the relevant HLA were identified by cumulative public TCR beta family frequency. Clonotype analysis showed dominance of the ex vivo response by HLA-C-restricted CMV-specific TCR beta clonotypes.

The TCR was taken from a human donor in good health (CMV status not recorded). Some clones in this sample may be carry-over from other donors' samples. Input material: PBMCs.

CDR3: CASAIRGNQPQHF. CDR3 bases: TGTGCCAGCGCTATCAGGGGCAATCAGCCCCAGCATTTT. The V gene is TRBV7-2, the J gene TRBJ1-5; D might be TRBD1 (5 bases). This CDR3 contains 13 residues. In germline, CDR1 is SGHTA, CDR2 FQGNSA. Trimming took 8 bases from V and 2 from J, leaving 10 bases between them.